The present entry profiles one T cell receptor (beta chain) with its context. The antigen is not known. The entry originates in a study of vaccination and CD4 T cells after COVID-19. In the study overall: Comprising six males and four females, the convalescent participants counted two Hispanic individuals among them.

Notes on the study in general: Clonotypes reactive to SARS-CoV-2 had a median that went up from 21 to 38, but not significantly.

Treatment meaning: roughly ten-day PBMC culture with coronavirus spike peptide pools or control peptides (ViraFEST assay). An Oncomine TCR Beta short-read assay was used to sequence the DNA from cultured CD4+ T cells. TCRdb independently ran MiXCR on the PCR reads; one entry per CDR3 protein. The sample lists 10,000 or so distinct CDR3 sequences, more than 70% occurring once. Trimming shortened V by 4 bases and J by 0 bases, and 3 bases separated the two germline ends. The CDR3 runs 12 residues. Looked up from germline, CDR1 is SGHTA and CDR2 is FQGNSA. The specimen was CD4+ T cells from blood, cultured in vitro. The gene calls are TRBV7-2 and TRBJ2-5; D gene uncertain. This TCR was sampled from a human donor who had recovered from COVID-19. CDR3 residues: CASSSYQETQYF. The CDR3 DNA sequence: TGTGCCAGCAGCTCCTACCAAGAGACCCAGTACTTC.